This T cell receptor beta chain was identified in a study of blood T cells in healthy people across ages (dated by TCRdb to the mid-2010s). As for the study more broadly: Template switching captured roughly one uniquely barcoded TCR beta cDNA molecule per two T cells in model experiments. Donors of different ages were randomly distributed across sequencing lanes to avoid experimental bias. Four age groups were formed from the donors: young (average approximately 15 years), middle-aged (around 39), aged (under 70) and long-lived (roughly 81). The study analyzed two additional independent replicas of 1 million unique cDNA reads from the same blood draw for two donors, one aged 18 to 29 and one aged 80 or older. Using deep sequencing normalized with unique cDNA molecular identifiers, the study measured how TCR beta repertoire diversity changes with age. What the research found in general, with its limitations: Compared with the aged group, the long-lived group had more naive CD4+ T cells, fewer expanded clones and increased TCR diversity, a pattern suggesting age selection. As age increased, observed TCR beta diversity per million T cells dropped in a roughly linear way, and a significant reduction was already evident by age 40. Because profiling used bulk unsorted PBMCs, naive and antigen-experienced compartments could not be compared conclusively. There was a strong correlation between observed TCR beta diversity and the percentage of naive T cells measured by flow cytometry. Donor CMV infection status was unknown, potentially confounding age-related changes in expanded clonotypes. Total diversity estimates from one million sequenced T cells were considered lower bounds and underestimates.

Donors were roughly 40 systemically healthy Caucasian individuals from Russia aged roughly 6 to 100 years. Around 10 milliliters of peripheral blood were collected from each donor into EDTA-treated Vacutainer tubes. Ficoll-Paque density-gradient centrifugation was used to isolate PBMCs, with at least 6 million per sample. Total RNA was extracted from PBMCs with Trizol reagent, with at least 5 micrograms obtained per sample. The percentages of naive CD45RAhigh/CD27high T cells were determined by flow cytometry on a PBMC aliquot from every donor. Taken from cysteine to phenylalanine, the CDR3 has 14 residues. Only the CDR3 DNA stays, 42 bases, in frame from base 1. The V end loses 4 bases and the J end loses 3 bases, and a stretch of 13 bases separates them. The germline V gene supplies CDR1 WSHSY and CDR2 SAAADI. This clonotype was recorded a few times. Its cognate antigen has yet to be identified. No qualities accompany the bases; no much larger clone lies one base away.

The method behind the library was 5' RACE. Sequencing was performed on an Illumina HiSeq 2500. A second roughly 6 to 11 cycle PCR used a sample-barcoded 5' primer and a J-beta primer mix. A unique molecular identifier was introduced onto each TCR beta cDNA molecule by a template-switch 5' adaptor carrying 12 random nucleotides. Each sample yielded at least 2.5 million CDR3-containing paired-end reads. First-strand cDNA synthesis was performed from all RNA using the Mint cDNA synthesis kit, with priming by a TRBC-specific oligonucleotide. Following uracil-DNA glycosylase treatment, all cDNA underwent a first 18-cycle PCR with the universal primers M1SS and BC2_uni_R. Per the authors' processing: For normalization, 1 million high-quality reads, each with a distinct molecular identifier, were randomly selected from each sample. Instead of being binned into consensus sequences, reads that shared molecular identifiers were thrown out. MiTCR, set to a Q25 quality threshold and the strictest error-elimination algorithm, was used for CDR3 identification, clonotype clustering and error correction. A nonparametric unseen species model with Euler transformation was used to estimate lower-bound total TCR beta diversity. Through fastp at Q25 and MiXCR, TCRdb rebuilt clones from the public reads, retaining in-frame beta chains. Each CDR3 protein gets just one entry, which takes the most common genes and DNA from the rows behind it. TCRdb, not the authors, supplied the V and J calls. Across this sample there are more than 800,000 distinct CDR3 sequences, with 35% to 50% seen only once. Of the sample, over 15% falls within the top ten clones.

This clonotype originated in a woman in her fifties or sixties in good health. Specimen: blood. The V gene is TRBV10-2 and the J gene is TRBJ2-7; matching of 6 bases hints at TRBD1 as the D gene. The CDR3 here reads CASSARGSVYEQYF. The sequenced DNA is TGCGCCAGCAGTGCGAGGGGGTCGGTCTACGAGCAGTACTTC.